What follows are 22 T cell receptor beta chains derived from one specimen sequenced in a study of cytomegalovirus exposure and HLA in healthy donors. The study ran its PCR with 60 Vbeta and 13 Jbeta primers. Produced via immunoSEQ multiplex PCR; TCRdb's table is partial and in-frame only. The sample lists 150,000 to 200,000 clones, approximately 88% seen once, with under 0.4% in the top ten. The sequencing sample was made of PBMCs. Source of these receptors: a boy aged 2 to 10 in good health and CMV-seronegative.

This clone was seen a few times. The genes are TRBV5-1 and TRBJ1-4; 11 bases are a match to TRBD1. The germline CDR1 and CDR2 sequences are SGHRS and YFSETQ. The CDR3 covers 14 residues. V gave up 4 bases and J gave up 10 bases; unmatched junction bases: 6. CDR3 DNA: TGCGCCAGCAGCCCGGACAGGGGGCAGGTAAAACTGTTTTTT. Translating gives CASSPDRGQVKLFF.

The rearrangement links TRBV9 to TRBJ2-5, with D possibly matching TRBD1 (6 bases). This CDR3 contains 16 residues. From germline, CDR1 is SGDLS and CDR2 YYNGEE. V lost 3 bases to trimming and J lost 5 bases, with 20 bases between them. DNA of the CDR3: TGTGCCAGCAGCGCAGGACCCGGGACATACGGCGAGACCCAGTACTTC. It codes for CASSAGPGTYGETQYF. Looking up the rest from reference TRBV9 and TRBJ2-5 gives the full variable domain: DSGVTQTPKHLITATGQRVTLRCSPRSGDLSVYWYQQSLDQGLQFLIQYYNGEERAKGNILERFSAQQFPDLHSELNLSSLELGDSALYFCASSAGPGTYGETQYFGPGTRLLVL.

The chain uses TRBV19 and TRBJ1-1, with D perhaps TRBD1 (6 bases). Germline lookup yields CDR1 LNHDA and CDR2 SQIVND (reference sequence). With 6 bases removed from V and 6 bases from J, the gap between germline ends came to 11 bases. The CDR3 has 12 amino acids. The CDR3 loop is CASSTGFAEAFF. The CDR3 DNA is TGTGCCAGTAGCACAGGGTTCGCTGAAGCTTTCTTT.

The chain employs TRBV30 and TRBJ1-3, with TRBD1 as a possible D gene (5 bases). Germline CDR1 GTSNPN, CDR2 SVGIG (reference sequence). With 0 bases removed from V and 8 bases from J, the gap between germline ends came to 41 bases. This CDR3 has 23 amino acids. CDR3: CAWSVDRGLASTPGRYVWDTIYF. The CDR3 region has the DNA TGTGCCTGGAGTGTAGATAGGGGCCTAGCGTCTACTCCCGGTCGATATGTATGGGACACCATATATTTT.

CDR3 sequence reads: CASSWVRGGNTEAFF. The CDR3 bases are TGTGCCAGCAGCTGGGTTCGGGGTGGGAACACTGAAGCTTTCTTT. The chain employs TRBV11-2 and TRBJ1-1, with D uncertain. V was shortened by 4 bases and J by 1 base, with 13 bases between the two germline ends. The CDR3 extends over 15 amino acids. Looked up from germline, CDR1 is SGHAT and CDR2 is FQNNGV.

The chain recombines TRBV29-1 with TRBJ1-2; tentatively, D is TRBD1 (5 bases). The CDR3 has 12 amino acids. Trimming removed 4 bases at V and 8 bases at J, with 14 bases between. Germline-derived CDR1 and CDR2 are SQVTM and ANQGSEA. As DNA, the CDR3 is TGCAGCGTTGGGTGGGGGGTAGGGGGCTACACCTTC. Its protein is CSVGWGVGGYTF.

The J gene is TRBJ2-1, the V gene TRBV28; a weak D match, TRBD2 (7 bases). Trimming took 6 bases from V and 4 from J, leaving 19 bases between them. Germline lookup yields CDR1 MDHEN and CDR2 SYDVKM. CDR3 length: 16 amino acids. CDR3 region: CASSHHRERGYNEQFF. The CDR3 DNA sequence: TGTGCCAGCAGCCACCACAGGGAGCGGGGTTACAATGAGCAGTTCTTC.

This clone was seen a single time. This chain links TRBV6-1 with TRBJ1-3; D possibly corresponds to TRBD1 (6 bases). Germline V lookup: CDR1 MNHNS, CDR2 SASEGT. This CDR3 is built from 13 residues. Deletions cut 7 bases from V and 11 bases from J, with 18 bases between. CDR3 loop: CASTIGGGRAIYF. The CDR3 DNA is TGTGCCAGCACCATAGGCGGGGGGCGAGCCATATATTTT.

The chain joins TRBV6-1 to TRBJ2-5; the match to TRBD1 covers 7 bases. Per the germline V gene, CDR1 is MNHNS and CDR2 is SASEGT. V lost 6 bases, J lost 2 bases, and 6 bases stayed unmatched. This CDR3 contains 14 residues. For the CDR3, the DNA is TGTGCCAGCAGCCCCCGGGACAGTCAAGAGACCCAGTACTTC. Translation gives CASSPRDSQETQYF.

This chain connects TRBV4-1 to TRBJ2-2; D is undetermined. Between the trimmed V and J ends, which lost 3 bases and 3 bases, there was a span of 5 bases. Germline V lookup: CDR1 MGHRA, CDR2 YSYEKL. This CDR3 has 13 amino acids. This chain's CDR3 is CASSHQDTGELFF. The DNA of the CDR3 is TGCGCCAGCAGCCATCAGGACACCGGGGAGCTGTTTTTT.

The chain employs TRBV28 and TRBJ2-7; the D gene is possibly TRBD1 (7 bases). Trimming pared 6 bases from V and 10 bases from J, leaving 16 bases between. The length of the CDR3 is 12 residues. In germline, CDR1 is MDHEN, CDR2 SYDVKM. The CDR3 DNA reads as TGTGCCAGCAGCCCAGGGGGACTCTCTCAGTACTTC. This codes for CASSPGGLSQYF. The variable domain in full, completed from reference TRBV28 and TRBJ2-7, reads DVKVTQSSRYLVKRTGEKVFLECVQDMDHENMFWYRQDPGLGLRLIYFSYDVKMKEKGDIPEGYSVSREKKERFSLILESASTNQTSMYLCASSPGGLSQYFGPGTRLTVT.

This clone was detected only once. The chain joins TRBV19 to TRBJ1-2, with TRBD1 matching 7 bases. The CDR3 runs 14 residues. Germline-derived CDR1 and CDR2 are LNHDA and SQIVND (reference sequence). V trimming: 3 bases; J trimming: 8 bases; junction bases outside the gene matches: 9. This chain's CDR3 is CASSIRQGSSGYTF. The CDR3 region has the DNA TGTGCCAGTAGTATCAGACAGGGATCTAGCGGCTACACCTTC.

This chain links TRBV7-8 with TRBJ2-5, with a tentative D call TRBD2 (6 bases). The CDR3 has 15 amino acids. The germline V and J ends were trimmed by 2 bases and 7 bases, with 17 bases remaining between them. Germline CDR1 is SGHVS and CDR2 is FQNEAQ. DNA of the CDR3: TGTGCCAGCAGCTTAATCCGGGAGAGGGATGGGACCCAGTACTTC. It encodes CASSLIRERDGTQYF.

In its sample, this clone was seen a few times. This rearrangement joins TRBV28 to TRBJ2-3, with D possibly matching TRBD2 (6 bases). The V gene's germline CDR1 is MDHEN and CDR2 SYDVKM. The V gene lost 5 bases and the J gene lost 0 bases, with 15 bases spanning the gap. The length of the CDR3 is 16 residues. CDR3 coding DNA: TGTGCCAGCAGTCCTCGAAGGAGGGCTAGCACAGATACGCAGTATTTT. Its translation is CASSPRRRASTDTQYF.

The J gene is TRBJ2-7, the V gene TRBV4-1; D perhaps matches TRBD1 (6 bases). The germline gives CDR1 MGHRA, CDR2 YSYEKL. This CDR3 is built from 18 residues. The V gene lost 3 bases and the J gene lost 2 bases, with 23 bases spanning the gap. The CDR3 nucleotides are TGCGCCAGCAGCCAGAATCCCCCGGGACACCTTACCACCTACGAGCAGTACTTC. Protein: CASSQNPPGHLTTYEQYF.

This clone has a handful of counts. The gene calls are TRBV5-6 and TRBJ1-4, with 10 positions matching TRBD1. CDR1 is SGHDT and CDR2 is YYEEEE in the germline V gene. The CDR3 sequence is 17 residues long. V was pared by 1 base and J by 4 bases, with 7 bases of the junction left unmatched. CDR3 residues: CASSLSRDRGLNEKLFF. The CDR3 DNA is TGTGCCAGCAGCTTGTCCCGGGACAGGGGACTTAATGAAAAACTGTTTTTT.

This clone occurred once. V usage is TRBV27 and J usage is TRBJ2-7, with D possibly being TRBD2 (7 bases). V gave up 8 bases and J gave up 9 bases, with 20 bases separating them. CDR1 and CDR2 (germline): MNHEY, SMNVEV (reference sequence). The CDR3 length is 13 residues. This CDR3 is CASGASGRGGQYF. Written as DNA, the CDR3 is TGTGCCAGCGGGGCTAGCGGCAGGGGTGGGCAGTACTTC.

This clone has only one observation. The V call is TRBV27, the J call TRBJ2-1; 7 bases fit TRBD2. The CDR3 has 15 amino acids. Germline V gene data show CDR1 as MNHEY and CDR2 as SMNVEV (reference sequence). V gave up 2 bases and J gave up 2 bases; unmatched junction bases: 3. In nucleotides, the CDR3 is TGTGCCAGCAGTTTAGGCGGGAGTCCCTACAATGAGCAGTTCTTC. This encodes CASSLGGSPYNEQFF.

V and J are TRBV7-6 and TRBJ2-1; D is unclear. V was clipped by 4 bases and J by 1 base, with 14 bases between them. In germline, CDR1 is SGHVS, CDR2 FNYEAQ. This CDR3 has 16 amino acids. CDR3 in amino acids: CASSSRGSSSYNEQFF. CDR3 nucleotides: TGTGCCAGCAGCTCCCGCGGAAGTTCATCCTACAATGAGCAGTTCTTC.

This clone was counted once. The chain has TRBV5-6 and TRBJ1-1; TRBD1 might be the D (5 bases). Trimming removed 2 bases at V and 4 bases at J, with 12 bases between. This CDR3 is 14 amino acids long. Per the germline V gene, CDR1 is SGHDT and CDR2 is YYEEEE. CDR3 region: CASSFRQGVTEAFF. DNA of the CDR3: TGTGCCAGCAGCTTCAGGCAGGGTGTCACTGAAGCTTTCTTT.

The rearrangement links TRBV20-1 to TRBJ2-5; the D is unclear. Trimming took 6 bases from V and 7 from J, leaving 9 bases between them. CDR3 length equals 10 residues. In germline, CDR1 is DFQATT, CDR2 SNEGSKA (reference sequence). In DNA form, the CDR3 reads TGCAGTGCCCACTACGGGACCCAGTACTTC. This codes for CSAHYGTQYF.

The chain employs TRBV27 and TRBJ1-1; 8 nucleotides line up with TRBD1. Trimming cost V 3 bases and J 1 base; bases outside gene matches: 13. CDR1 MNHEY and CDR2 SMNVEV come from the germline V gene (reference sequence). The length of the CDR3 is 18 residues. CDR3 sequence reads: CASSFIGTVGQGNTEAFF. As DNA, the CDR3 is TGTGCCAGCAGTTTTATTGGCACGGTCGGACAGGGGAACACTGAAGCTTTCTTT.